These T cell receptor beta chains were read from a single sample in a study of blood T cells in healthy people across ages. MiXCR, applied by TCRdb to the 5' RACE reads, yields one record per CDR3 protein. The table has around 790,000 distinct CDR3 sequences, more than 40% seen once. Sequenced input: blood. The receptors were gathered from a man aged 55 to 70 in good health. The CDR3 runs from the conserved cysteine through the conserved F or W. A D gene is named only where the DNA matches it firmly. Clone size, where shown, is once, few, many, or a class for clones that have expanded.

clone_size d_call j_call v_call cdr3_aa cdr3_nt
NA NA TRBJ2-7 TRBV3-1 CASSQDHLREQYF TGTGCCAGCAGCCAAGACCACCTACGTGAGCAGTACTTC
NA TRBD2 TRBJ2-1 TRBV7-2 CASSSAGGVLRNEQFF TGTGCCAGCAGCTCCGCCGGGGGGGTATTAAGGAATGAGCAGTTCTTC
few NA TRBJ1-2 TRBV29-1 CSVNVQGNYGYTF TGCAGCGTTAATGTACAAGGGAACTATGGCTACACCTTC
NA TRBD1 TRBJ1-5 TRBV7-9 CASSMTGDGNQPQHF TGTGCCAGCAGCATGACAGGGGATGGCAATCAGCCCCAGCATTTT
many NA TRBJ2-5 TRBV29-1 CSVRVHQETQYF TGCAGCGTTCGTGTCCACCAAGAGACCCAGTACTTC
few TRBD1 TRBJ2-6 TRBV6-1 CASSEPGQAGANVLTF TGTGCCAGCAGTGAACCCGGACAGGCTGGGGCCAACGTCCTGACTTTC
NA NA TRBJ1-1 TRBV5-1 CASSLRAKNTEAFF TGCGCCAGCAGCCTCCGGGCCAAGAACACTGAAGCTTTCTTT
many NA TRBJ2-5 TRBV7-9 CASSLAGSETQYF TGTGCCAGCAGCTTAGCGGGGAGTGAGACCCAGTACTTC
NA TRBD1 TRBJ2-5 TRBV7-2 CASSLDSLGGRDPEERYF TGTGCCAGCAGCTTAGACTCTCTAGGGGGCCGGGACCCCGAGGAACGGTACTTC
NA NA TRBJ2-7 TRBV6-5 CASRPRRDTHYEQYF TGTGCCAGCAGGCCACGCCGGGACACTCACTACGAGCAGTACTTC
NA NA TRBJ1-5 TRBV15 CATSRDTGINQPQHF TGTGCCACCAGCAGAGACACAGGAATCAATCAGCCCCAGCATTTT
few NA TRBJ1-1 TRBV2 CASQQEGSEAFF TGTGCCAGCCAACAGGAGGGATCTGAAGCTTTCTTT
NA NA TRBJ2-3 TRBV20-1 CSARGTGESYTQYF TGCAGTGCTAGAGGAACGGGGGAATCATATACGCAGTATTTT
NA TRBD2 TRBJ2-1 TRBV6-5 CASSRLAVYNEQFF TGTGCCAGCAGTAGACTAGCGGTATACAATGAGCAGTTCTTC
once TRBD1 TRBJ2-3 TRBV27 CASRKQGSTDTQYF TGTGCCAGCAGGAAACAGGGGAGCACAGATACGCAGTATTTT
few NA TRBJ1-1 TRBV13 CASSLSLQSEAFF TGTGCCAGCAGCTTAAGCCTACAAAGTGAAGCTTTCTTT
few NA TRBJ1-2 TRBV6-5 CASTRTPLQNYGYTF TGTGCCAGCACCCGGACACCCCTCCAGAACTATGGCTACACCTTC
NA TRBD1 TRBJ2-3 TRBV2 CASSEGQGVADTQYF TGTGCCAGCAGTGAAGGACAGGGAGTAGCAGATACGCAGTATTTT
NA NA TRBJ2-1 TRBV5-1 CASSLSSSANSFNEQFF TGCGCCAGCAGCTTGTCCTCGTCAGCCAACTCCTTCAATGAGCAGTTCTTC
few NA TRBJ2-5 TRBV2 CASSSDSRQETQYF TGTGCCAGCAGTTCGGACAGCCGACAAGAGACCCAGTACTTC
NA NA TRBJ2-1 TRBV20-1 CSAGGHRSSYNEQFF TGCAGTGCTGGCGGACACCGAAGCTCCTACAATGAGCAGTTCTTC
NA NA TRBJ2-3 TRBV10-2 CASSASANTQYF TGCGCCAGCAGTGCCTCGGCAAATACGCAGTATTTT
NA NA TRBJ2-3 TRBV6-6 CASSYSTLDTQYF TGTGCCAGCAGTTACTCGACCTTGGATACGCAGTATTTT
NA NA TRBJ2-1 TRBV10-2 CASSESIIQGKDEQFF TGCGCCAGCAGTGAGTCGATCATTCAGGGGAAGGATGAGCAGTTCTTC
NA NA TRBJ2-3 TRBV18 CASSVWTDTQYF TGTGCCAGCTCAGTTTGGACTGATACGCAGTATTTT
NA TRBD1 TRBJ1-2 TRBV4-3 CASSPRQGWALGGYTF TGCGCCAGCAGCCCCAGACAGGGATGGGCCCTCGGTGGCTACACCTTC
few NA TRBJ1-2 TRBV7-9 CASSLSAGSDGYTF TGTGCCAGCAGCTTATCTGCAGGGTCAGATGGCTACACCTTC
few TRBD2 TRBJ2-1 TRBV2 CASCPGGMPDNEQFF TGTGCCAGCTGCCCCGGGGGGATGCCCGACAATGAGCAGTTCTTC
few NA TRBJ2-3 TRBV6-5 CASSYSGGGGSTDTQYF TGTGCCAGCAGTTACTCCGGGGGCGGGGGTAGCACAGATACGCAGTATTTT
NA NA TRBJ1-1 TRBV20-1 CSARDEVGTEAFF TGCAGTGCTAGAGATGAGGTCGGCACTGAAGCTTTCTTT
NA TRBD1 TRBJ1-2 TRBV20-1 CSAGGQIANYGYTF TGCAGTGCTGGGGGACAGATAGCTAACTATGGCTACACCTTC
NA TRBD2 TRBJ2-1 TRBV24-1 CATSDVPGLAGGSYNEQFF TGTGCCACCAGTGACGTGCCGGGACTAGCGGGGGGATCCTACAATGAGCAGTTCTTC
NA NA TRBJ2-1 TRBV20-1 CSRVDSRGGYNEQFF TGCAGTCGTGTAGATAGCCGAGGAGGTTACAATGAGCAGTTCTTC
NA NA TRBJ2-7 TRBV6-2/TRBV6-3 CASKQLMGGYEQYF TGTGCCAGCAAACAACTGATGGGAGGCTACGAGCAGTACTTC
NA NA TRBJ1-1 TRBV11-3 CASSSAPGTEAFF TGTGCCAGCAGCTCCGCCCCCGGCACTGAAGCTTTCTTT
few NA TRBJ2-7 TRBV20-1 CSARQGNRGQYF TGCAGTGCTAGACAGGGAAATCGGGGGCAGTACTTC
NA NA TRBJ1-2 TRBV5-1 CASSLELELDGYTF TGCGCCAGCAGCTTGGAGCTGGAGCTGGATGGCTACACCTTC
NA TRBD2 TRBJ2-1 TRBV20-1 CSATRRAGGENEQFF TGCAGTGCTACCCGACGAGCGGGGGGCGAGAATGAGCAGTTCTTC
once NA TRBJ2-4 TRBV2 CASSEDGPAVQAQYF TGTGCCAGCAGTGAAGATGGACCAGCGGTTCAGGCCCAGTACTTC
NA NA TRBJ1-3 TRBV20-1 CSATPSGNTIYF TGCAGTGCTACCCCCTCTGGAAACACCATATATTTT
few TRBD2 TRBJ2-1 TRBV7-9 CASSLELAYNEQFF TGTGCCAGCAGCTTAGAACTAGCGTACAATGAGCAGTTCTTC
few TRBD1 TRBJ2-7 TRBV20-1 CSARDWGTGSSYEQYF TGCAGTGCTAGAGATTGGGGGACAGGGAGCTCCTACGAGCAGTACTTC
NA TRBD1 TRBJ2-5 TRBV12-3/TRBV12-4 CASSSQGAWGQETQYF TGTGCCAGCAGTTCACAGGGGGCCTGGGGCCAAGAGACCCAGTACTTC
few TRBD1 TRBJ2-7 TRBV20-1 CSASKGAPYEQYF TGCAGTGCTAGTAAGGGGGCCCCCTACGAGCAGTACTTC
NA NA TRBJ1-2 TRBV20-1 CSARTRDGVVRGYTF TGCAGTGCTAGAACCCGGGACGGTGTTGTTCGTGGCTACACCTTC
NA TRBD2 TRBJ2-7 TRBV5-1 CASSLGYWGGEQYF TGCGCCAGCAGCCTGGGTTATTGGGGGGGCGAGCAGTACTTC
NA TRBD1 TRBJ1-5 TRBV6-1 CASSSRDRGYNQPQHF TGTGCCAGCAGCTCCCGGGACAGAGGTTACAATCAGCCCCAGCATTTT
few NA TRBJ2-2 TRBV25-1 CASSERGSGGELFF TGTGCCAGCAGTGAGCGGGGAAGCGGCGGGGAGCTGTTTTTT
NA TRBD2 TRBJ2-7 TRBV20-1 CSANRGLASREQYF TGCAGTGCTAATCGAGGACTAGCCTCAAGGGAGCAGTACTTC
NA NA TRBJ2-5 TRBV5-1 CASRHVGGGETQYF TGCGCCAGCAGGCATGTCGGGGGTGGTGAGACCCAGTACTTC